The 12 T cell receptor beta chains given below trace back to one sample, sequenced in a study of T-cell reconstitution after alpha-beta-depleted transplantation in children. Construction of the TCRbeta library involved unique molecular identifiers. MiXCR was run by TCRdb on the PCR reads, yielding one entry per CDR3 protein. The table has a few hundred thousand distinct CDR3 sequences, around 10% seen once. Sequencing used PBMCs, obtained before TCRalphabeta/CD19-depleted stem cell transplant. The receptor source for this set is a boy younger than two with acute myeloid leukemia, due to receive a stem cell transplant.

Concerning this clonotype itself: An end of the junction does not agree with germline; a read error may underlie this. The genes are TRBV28 and TRBJ2-1, with a weak D call TRBD1 (6 bases). The CDR3 runs to 16 residues. CDR1 and CDR2 (germline): MDHEN, SYDVKM. Here the CDR3 DNA reads TGTGCCAGCAGTTTAAGGGTGGGGGCGTCCTACAATGCGCAGTTCTTC. As protein: CASSLRVGASYNAQFF.

Ten or more counts support this clonotype. The chain combines TRBV20-1 with TRBJ2-1; 7 bases are shared with TRBD1. V dropped 3 bases and J dropped 9; count of bases not matched to a gene: 14. This CDR3 has 15 residues. Germline values: CDR1 DFQATT, CDR2 SNEGSKA (reference sequence). CDR3 DNA sequence: TGCAGTGCTAGGATGGGACAGCCCTCTAGGGGTGAGCAGTTCTTC. Translating gives CSARMGQPSRGEQFF.

This clonotype appeared many times. This chain connects TRBV6-4 to TRBJ2-6, with 8 nucleotides matching TRBD1. The V gene's germline CDR1 is MRHNA and CDR2 SNTAGT. V gave up 6 bases and J gave up 2 bases; unmatched junction bases: 15. This CDR3 region has 19 residues. The DNA for the CDR3 is TGTGCCAGCAGCTTGGGACAGGACTATACTCAGGCTGGGGCCAACGTCCTGACTTTC. This sequence encodes CASSLGQDYTQAGANVLTF.

This clonotype came up many times. The rearrangement links TRBV30 to TRBJ2-7; D tentatively fits TRBD1 or TRBD2 (5 bases each). This CDR3 contains 12 residues. The V gene lost 1 base and the J gene lost 3 bases, with 7 bases spanning the gap. Looked up from germline, CDR1 is GTSNPN and CDR2 is SVGIG (reference sequence). In nucleotides, the CDR3 is TGTGCCTGGAGTGGGGACGGCTACGAGCAGTACTTC. Translating it yields CAWSGDGYEQYF.

This clonotype was found a few times. The rearrangement joins TRBV9 to TRBJ2-1; 9 nucleotides align to TRBD2. Germline V gene sequence: CDR1 SGDLS, CDR2 YYNGEE. The CDR3 consists of 16 residues. The junction had 10 bases not matched to a gene; V was cut back by 0 bases and J by 9 bases. CDR3 nucleotides: TGTGCCAGCAGCGTAGGAGCAGCGGGGGGCCTGTCTGAGCAGTTCTTC. Protein: CASSVGAAGGLSEQFF.

This clonotype has a count of ten or more. The V call is TRBV28, the J call TRBJ2-7; no definite D call. The CDR3 sequence is 14 residues long. CDR1 MDHEN and CDR2 SYDVKM come from the germline V gene. Trimming stripped 6 bases from V and 2 bases from J, with 14 bases between. CDR3: CASSRPWGTYEQYF. CDR3 DNA sequence: TGTGCCAGCAGCCGCCCGTGGGGAACCTACGAGCAGTACTTC.

This clonotype was observed many times. The V gene is TRBV6-5, the J gene TRBJ2-1, with D possibly being TRBD1 or TRBD2 (5 bases each). V lost 2 bases to trimming and J lost 3 bases, with 5 bases between them. This CDR3 has 13 residues. In germline, CDR1 is MNHEY, CDR2 SVGAGI. CDR3 sequence reads: CASSYGGYNEQFF. CDR3 in DNA: TGTGCCAGCAGTTACGGGGGCTACAATGAGCAGTTCTTC.

Turning to this clonotype: This may arise from a read error, as a much more abundant clone is one base away. The chain carries TRBV3-1 and TRBJ2-7, with TRBD2 identical over 9 bases. The ends lost 8 bases at V and 6 bases at J; junction bases unmatched: 11. Per germline, CDR1 LGHDT and CDR2 YNNKEL (reference sequence). CDR3 length: 14 amino acids. The CDR3 bases are TGTGCCAGCTGTTTTGGCGGGAGGGGACTCGAGCAGTACTTC. It is translated as CASCFGGRGLEQYF.

This clonotype was counted at least ten times. V and J are TRBV5-1 and TRBJ2-7; 8 positions match TRBD1. CDR1 and CDR2 (germline): SGHRS, YFSETQ. CDR3 length: 12 residues. The V and J ends lost 7 bases and 5 bases, in that order; junction bases with no gene match: 5. In nucleotides, the CDR3 is TGCGCCAGCCGACAGGGGAAGAACGAGCAGTACTTC. It specifies CASRQGKNEQYF.

The chain links TRBV4-1 to TRBJ1-2, with D maybe TRBD1 (5 bases). Germline V gives CDR1 MGHRA, CDR2 YSYEKL. The length of the CDR3 is 19 residues. V shed 4 bases and J shed 0 bases, with 24 bases lying between them. CDR3 amino acids: CASSPPPGLLTGANYGYTF. CDR3 nucleotide sequence: TGCGCCAGCAGCCCCCCCCCCGGATTATTAACAGGCGCTAACTATGGCTACACCTTC.

This clonotype appeared a few times. CDR3 amino acids: CASSEAGQNSGNTIYF. CDR3 sequence (DNA): TGTGCCAGCAGTGAAGCGGGACAAAACTCTGGAAACACCATATATTTT. The rearrangement links TRBV6-1 to TRBJ1-3; D possibly corresponds to TRBD1 (6 bases). Trimming took off 0 bases at V and 0 bases at J, with 9 bases between the two ends. The CDR3 covers 16 residues. CDR1 and CDR2 from the germline V gene are MNHNS and SASEGT.

This clonotype was counted at least ten times. The chain is built from TRBV29-1 and TRBJ2-7; TRBD2 aligns across 7 bases. CDR3 length: 14 amino acids. The ends lost 5 bases at V and 3 bases at J; junction bases unmatched: 10. The germline V gene has CDR1 SQVTM and CDR2 ANQGSEA. DNA for the CDR3: TGCAGCGTTCTGGGAGGGCAGGGAGGCTACGAGCAGTACTTC. This sequence encodes CSVLGGQGGYEQYF.